This is a list of T cell receptor beta chains from one sample in a study of regulatory T cells in long-lasting Graves disease. In TCRdb, the multiplex PCR reads were re-called with MiXCR into one record per CDR3 protein. The sample consists of hundreds of thousands of distinct CDR3 sequences, around 30% of them appearing once. Source: peripheral blood mononuclear cells (PBMCs), taken when the disease was refractory, from a patient treated with antithyroid drugs. The receptors originated from a female donor with Graves disease. Both conserved end residues are part of each CDR3. Fields, in order: clone size, D gene, J gene, V gene, CDR3 DNA, CDR3 protein. The D gene is left open where the match is weak. The listing skips clone size in some rows; elsewhere it reads once, few, many or a size class.

many,-,TRBJ2-1,TRBV7-6,TGTGCCAGCAGCTTAGCGTCGGGTGCCTCGGATGAGCAGTTCTTC,CASSLASGASDEQFF
few,TRBD2,TRBJ2-7,TRBV7-9,TGTGCCAGCAGCTTAGTCGGCGGGAGGAGGTACGAGCAGTACTTC,CASSLVGGRRYEQYF
-,TRBD1,TRBJ1-6,TRBV11-2,TGTGCCAGCAGCTTGTCGACAGGGAGGATCTCCTATAATTCACCCCTCCACTTT,CASSLSTGRISYNSPLHF
-,-,TRBJ1-3,TRBV7-9,TGTGCCAGCAGACCCCAGCGGGGAAGGGTCGGCACCATATATTTT,CASRPQRGRVGTIYF
-,TRBD1,TRBJ2-7,TRBV5-6,TGTGCCAGCAGCCTTGGACAGGGATACGAGCGGTACTTC,CASSLGQGYERYF
-,-,TRBJ2-1,TRBV12-3/TRBV12-4,TGTGCCAGCAGCATACAGGGCGATGAGCAGTTCTTC,CASSIQGDEQFF
-,TRBD2,TRBJ2-7,TRBV6-5,TGTGCCAGCAGTTACCGGGAGAATAAGGGACTAGCTACCTACGAGCAGTACTTC,CASSYRENKGLATYEQYF
-,TRBD2,TRBJ2-7,TRBV20-1,TGCAGTGCTAGAGGGCTAGCGGGCCATTACGAGCAGTACTTC,CSARGLAGHYEQYF
many,TRBD1,TRBJ1-5,TRBV28,TGTGCCAGCAGTCCCGACAGGGGCAATCAGCCCCAGCATTTT,CASSPDRGNQPQHF
-,-,TRBJ2-5,TRBV13,TGTGCCAGCAGCTTAGAGGCTCAAGAGACCCAGTACTTC,CASSLEAQETQYF
-,-,TRBJ2-5,TRBV3-1,TGTGCCAGCAGCCAAGACGTCAGGGCCGGAGGGACCCAGTACTTC,CASSQDVRAGGTQYF
many,-,TRBJ1-6,TRBV12-3/TRBV12-4,TGTGCCAGCAGGGGAGCTAGCTCCTATAATTCACCCCTCCACTTT,CASRGASSYNSPLHF
once,-,TRBJ1-5,TRBV20-1,TGCAGTGCTAGAGCCGGGGTGGCTCAGCCCCAGCATTTT,CSARAGVAQPQHF
-,TRBD1,TRBJ1-2,TRBV6-5,TGTGCCAGCAGTTACCCGTACCGACAGGGAGAGCCTTATGGCTACACCTTC,CASSYPYRQGEPYGYTF
few,-,TRBJ1-1,TRBV7-2,TGTGCCAGCAGCTTAGTGCTGGGGATGAACACTGAAGCTTTCTTT,CASSLVLGMNTEAFF
few,-,TRBJ1-4,TRBV28,TGTGCCAGCAGTTCTGCCAGGGGAGAAGAAAAACTGTTTTTT,CASSSARGEEKLFF
-,-,TRBJ1-6,TRBV6-2/TRBV6-3,TGTGCCAGCAGTGACGTGGGCCTGGGGGGATCACCCCTCCACTTT,CASSDVGLGGSPLHF
many,-,TRBJ2-7,TRBV12-3/TRBV12-4,TGTGCCAGCAGTTTAAGGACAGTATACTACGAGCAGTACTTC,CASSLRTVYYEQYF
-,-,TRBJ2-7,TRBV4-2,TGTGCCAGCAGCCACGCCACTCAGACTAGCTACGAGCAGTACTTC,CASSHATQTSYEQYF
-,-,TRBJ1-1,TRBV13,TGTGCCAGCAGGGAGGGGGGCGGTGAAGCTTTCTTT,CASREGGGEAFF
many,-,TRBJ2-3,TRBV2,TGTGCCAGCAGTGATAACGGCTACACAGATACGCAGTATTTT,CASSDNGYTDTQYF
-,-,TRBJ1-5,TRBV6-5,TGTGCCAGCAGTTTCCGGGCCACTAGCAATCAGCCCCAGCATTTT,CASSFRATSNQPQHF
-,-,TRBJ1-2,TRBV6-1,TGTGCCAGCAGTGACTCAGGGACGACTCCGATCTATGGCTACACCTTC,CASSDSGTTPIYGYTF
-,-,TRBJ2-3,TRBV11-2,TGTGCCAGCAGCCAAAGGGTGGGGGAAAGCACAGATACGCAGTATTTT,CASSQRVGESTDTQYF
-,-,TRBJ1-5,TRBV3-1,TGTGCCAGCAGCCAAGACAGTCAGCCCCAGCATTTT,CASSQDSQPQHF
many,-,TRBJ1-4,TRBV28,TGTGCCAGCAGTTTAGGACGTCTTAAGAAACTGTTTTTT,CASSLGRLKKLFF
-,-,TRBJ1-4,TRBV15,TGTGCCACCAGCAGAGATCCAGGGGTCGAAAAACTGTTTTTT,CATSRDPGVEKLFF
few,TRBD1,TRBJ1-1,TRBV24-1,TGTGCCACCAGACAGGGGCTGGAGAACACTGAAGCTTTCTTT,CATRQGLENTEAFF
-,-,TRBJ1-1,TRBV7-9,TGTGCCAGCGGACTGAATTCGAACACTGAAGCTTTCTTT,CASGLNSNTEAFF
-,-,TRBJ1-1,TRBV7-9,TGTGCCAGCAGCTTAGGGCACGGATACACTGAAGCTTTCTTT,CASSLGHGYTEAFF
-,TRBD1,TRBJ2-7,TRBV9,TGTGCCAGCAGCACCGACCTCAGGGGGCGTTCCGAGCAGTACTTC,CASSTDLRGRSEQYF
-,-,TRBJ1-3,TRBV10-3,TGTGCCATCAGTGAAGGACAGAGCTCTGGAAACACCATATATTTT,CAISEGQSSGNTIYF
many,TRBD1,TRBJ1-2,TRBV28,TGTGCCAGCAGTTCCCGACTCCGGACAGGGGACCTCTATGGCTACACCTTC,CASSSRLRTGDLYGYTF
few,-,TRBJ2-7,TRBV6-1,TGTGCCAGCAGGCGGGACCGCGCCACCCACGAGCAGTACTTC,CASRRDRATHEQYF
-,TRBD2,TRBJ2-2,TRBV6-1,TGTGCCAGCAGCCCCCTAGCGGGAGGGTTGAACACCGGGGAGCTGTTTTTT,CASSPLAGGLNTGELFF
few,-,TRBJ1-1,TRBV6-5,TGTGCCAGCAGTTACGGGGGGACGACCACTGAAGCTTTCTTT,CASSYGGTTTEAFF
-,TRBD2,TRBJ2-1,TRBV12-3/TRBV12-4,TGTGCCAGCTTCAAGGGACTAGCGGAATACAATGAGCAGTTCTTC,CASFKGLAEYNEQFF
-,-,TRBJ2-2,TRBV20-1,TGCAGTGCTAGAGGGGCCCCTTTAGGCTCCACCGGGGAGCTGTTTTTT,CSARGAPLGSTGELFF
few,-,TRBJ2-3,TRBV2,TGTGCCAGCAGTCGGGGGCGCACAGATACGCAGTATTTT,CASSRGRTDTQYF
few,TRBD2,TRBJ2-5,TRBV30,TGTGCCTGGGAACGTCCCGGGAGGGAGACCCAGTACTTC,CAWERPGRETQYF
-,TRBD1,TRBJ1-5,TRBV7-3,TGTGCCAGCAGCCCAGAGACAGGGGGGTCTGCTCAGCCCCAGCATTTT,CASSPETGGSAQPQHF
few,-,TRBJ2-7,TRBV27,TGTGCCAGCAGTTTGAATCCCCGGGTCGGATCCTACGAGCAGTACTTC,CASSLNPRVGSYEQYF
many,TRBD1,TRBJ1-1,TRBV2,TGTGCCAGCAGTGAAAGGGCAGGGGGAAACACTGAAGCTTTCTTT,CASSERAGGNTEAFF
-,TRBD1,TRBJ1-1,TRBV12-3/TRBV12-4,TGTGCCAGCAGCCAACCGCGACAGGGGGTGGGGGACACTGAAGCTTTCTTT,CASSQPRQGVGDTEAFF
few,-,TRBJ2-7,TRBV20-1,TGCAGTGCTAGAGATGGGACAACGGCGAGCTCCTACGAGCAGTACTTC,CSARDGTTASSYEQYF
few,TRBD2,TRBJ2-2,TRBV12-3/TRBV12-4,TGTGCCAGCAGTTTAGGAAGACTAGCGGGAAGGTTGACCGGGGAGCTGTTTTTT,CASSLGRLAGRLTGELFF
-,-,TRBJ1-5,TRBV20-1,TGCAGTGCCCGACGGAATCTCGGGGGGCATCAGCCCCAGCATTTT,CSARRNLGGHQPQHF